These 29 T cell receptor beta chains were all obtained from the same sample, sequenced in a study of identifying expanded T cells in peripheral blood. Sequencing used immunoSEQ multiplex PCR; TCRdb keeps in-frame clones, though not all of them. The sample holds more than 50,000 clones, about 80% seen once. Sample: blood. These receptors originate from a person between 18 and 75 years old in good health.

The chain joins TRBV4-2 to TRBJ2-1; 9 nucleotides agree with TRBD2. Germline V CDR1 and CDR2: LGHNA, YNFKEQ. This CDR3 is 18 amino acids long. V was pared by 5 bases and J by 5 bases, with 16 bases of the junction left unmatched. For the CDR3, the DNA is TGTGCCAGCAGCTCGGGAACCCTGGCGGGGGGGTTAGACAATGAGCAGTTCTTC. It specifies CASSSGTLAGGLDNEQFF.

This chain joins TRBV19 and TRBJ2-3; 10 bases fit TRBD1. The CDR3 extends over 15 amino acids. Losses at the gene ends were 3 bases for V and 4 bases for J; bases not matched to a gene: 4. The germline gives CDR1 LNHDA, CDR2 SQIVND (reference sequence). The CDR3 loop is CASSMEDRGSDTQYF. The CDR3, as DNA: TGTGCCAGTAGTATGGAGGACAGGGGGTCAGATACGCAGTATTTT.

The J gene is TRBJ1-2, the V gene TRBV11-2; 10 bases agree with TRBD1. Germline V lookup: CDR1 SGHAT, CDR2 FQNNGV. This CDR3 contains 15 residues. J gave up 4 bases and V 3 bases, and 5 bases lay outside the gene matches. The CDR3 loop is CASSLGQGISYGYTF. The CDR3 DNA reads TGTGCCAGCAGCTTGGGACAGGGGATTTCCTATGGCTACACCTTC.

V is TRBV7-2 and J is TRBJ2-7, with TRBD2 matching 11 bases. Trimming removed 5 bases from V and 7 bases from J; junction bases left unmatched: 16. The CDR3 is made up of 17 amino acids. Germline V gives CDR1 SGHTA, CDR2 FQGNSA. Written as DNA, the CDR3 is TGTGCCAGCAGCCTCGCGGGCCCGGGACTAGCGGCCGAGGAGCAGTACTTC. Translated, it gives CASSLAGPGLAAEEQYF.

The chain has TRBV30 and TRBJ1-1, with D tentatively TRBD1 (6 bases). Trimming removed 5 bases at V and 7 bases at J, with 17 bases between. The CDR3 length is 13 residues. The V gene's germline CDR1 is GTSNPN and CDR2 SVGIG (reference sequence). CDR3 in DNA: TGTGCCTGGGTGAGTTGGACAGTGGGTGAAGCTTTCTTT. Protein sequence: CAWVSWTVGEAFF.

The rearrangement uses TRBV2 and TRBJ2-1; D is uncertain. There are 14 residues in the CDR3. CDR1 is SNHLY, CDR2 FYNNEI, per germline. Trimming pared 11 bases from V and 2 bases from J, leaving 16 bases between. In DNA, the CDR3 is TGTGCCGTATCACCCGGCGGAACCTACAATGAGCAGTTCTTC. It codes for CAVSPGGTYNEQFF.

This clone was found a few times. This chain joins TRBV5-8 and TRBJ1-5; 7 positions match TRBD1. The CDR3 loop spans 14 amino acids. Germline values: CDR1 SGHTS, CDR2 YDEGEE. The junction had 5 bases not matched to a gene; V was cut back by 1 base and J by 7 bases. CDR3 region: CASSLRGQKQPQHF. CDR3 nucleotides: TGTGCCAGCAGCTTGAGGGGGCAGAAACAGCCCCAGCATTTT.

A few counts support this clone. This chain uses TRBV11-2 with TRBJ2-3; D is unresolved. CDR1 is SGHAT, CDR2 FQNNGV, per germline. The CDR3 is made up of 13 amino acids. Trimming removed 6 bases from V and 2 bases from J, with 9 bases in between. CDR3 amino acids: CASSFKHTDTQYF. The CDR3 bases are TGTGCCAGCAGTTTCAAACACACAGATACGCAGTATTTT.

The rearrangement uses TRBV4-3 and TRBJ2-7, with 9 bases identical to TRBD2. The V gene end was trimmed by 0 bases and the J gene end by 5 bases; junction bases not matched to a gene: 2. The CDR3 length is 14 residues. CDR1 is LGHNA and CDR2 is YSLEER in the germline V gene. The CDR3 is CASSQDGGRDEQYF. The CDR3 DNA reads TGCGCCAGCAGCCAAGATGGCGGGAGGGACGAGCAGTACTTC.

This clone was detected once. The chain recombines TRBV23-1 with TRBJ2-6; no definite D call. TRBV23-1 is filed as an ORF, its function uncertain. Trimming pared 2 bases from V and 0 bases from J, leaving 8 bases between. The CDR3 runs 16 residues. The CDR3, as DNA: TGCGCCAGCAGTCAAAAACGGACCTCTGGGGCCAACGTCCTGACTTTC. It translates to CASSQKRTSGANVLTF.

The rearrangement uses TRBV6-6 and TRBJ1-6, with a weak D call TRBD1 (6 bases). Germline-derived CDR1 and CDR2 are MNHNY and SVGAGI (reference sequence). Trimming shortened V by 2 bases and J by 10 bases, and 15 bases separated the two germline ends. This CDR3 contains 15 residues. In DNA, the CDR3 is TGTGCCAGCAGTTACAATGCAGGGGTAGGCTCACCCCTCCACTTT. Translated: CASSYNAGVGSPLHF.

The chain employs TRBV5-1 and TRBJ2-6; D call uncertain. The CDR3 contains 13 residues. The germline V gene encodes CDR1 SGHRS and CDR2 YFSETQ. The ends were cut back, 7 bases at V and 3 bases at J, with 8 bases in the middle. CDR3 sequence reads: CASCPIGANVLTF. The CDR3 coding sequence is TGCGCCAGCTGCCCTATTGGGGCCAACGTCCTGACTTTC.

The chain employs TRBV30 and TRBJ1-1; D is uncertain. V lost 3 bases to trimming and J lost 6 bases, with 14 bases between them. Germline CDR1 GTSNPN, CDR2 SVGIG (reference sequence). The CDR3 is 13 amino acids. The DNA of the CDR3 is TGTGCCTGGAGCGAAGCCCGGACCTCTGAAGCTTTCTTT. As protein: CAWSEARTSEAFF.

The chain uses TRBV19 and TRBJ1-2; possible D gene TRBD1, 6 bases. The V and J ends lost 5 bases and 7 bases respectively, with 14 bases between them. The CDR3 spans 13 residues. The germline V gene encodes CDR1 LNHDA and CDR2 SQIVND (reference sequence). The CDR3: CASSEQGSSGYTF. For the CDR3, the DNA is TGTGCCAGTAGTGAACAGGGTTCCTCTGGCTACACCTTC.

The rearrangement links TRBV5-6 to TRBJ1-2, with 7 bases lining up with TRBD1. CDR1 and CDR2 (germline): SGHDT, YYEEEE. The CDR3 spans 15 residues. With 2 bases clipped from V and 4 bases from J, the junction kept 8 bases outside the gene matches. This chain's CDR3 is CASSLFDRASYGYTF. Written as DNA, the CDR3 is TGTGCCAGCAGCTTATTCGACAGGGCCAGCTATGGCTACACCTTC.

The chain employs TRBV18 and TRBJ1-1; D perhaps matches TRBD1 (6 bases). Germline CDR1 KGHSH, CDR2 LQKENI. The CDR3 is made up of 15 amino acids. Trimming pared 6 bases from V and 0 bases from J, leaving 14 bases between. CDR3 loop: CASSSGVGMNTEAFF. CDR3 nucleotides: TGTGCCAGCTCGTCAGGGGTTGGGATGAACACTGAAGCTTTCTTT.

This clone was picked up a small number of times. The V and J genes are TRBV7-3 and TRBJ2-2; TRBD1 is a possible D gene (6 bases). CDR1 and CDR2 (germline): SGHTA, FQGTGA. The CDR3 runs 15 residues. The V gene lost 6 bases and the J gene lost 7 bases, with 18 bases spanning the gap. CDR3 sequence (DNA): TGTGCCAGCAGTTCCACAGGGAGAGCGTTCGGGGAGCTGTTTTTT. Encoded protein: CASSSTGRAFGELFF.

The chain is built from TRBV30 and TRBJ1-2, with 7 bases aligning to TRBD1. This CDR3 comprises 14 residues. The trim removed 5 bases at V and 2 bases at J, leaving 8 bases unmatched. Germline V gene lookup returns CDR1 GTSNPN and CDR2 SVGIG (reference sequence). This CDR3 is CAWRTQGGNYGYTF. The DNA for the CDR3 is TGTGCCTGGCGTACTCAGGGGGGAAACTATGGCTACACCTTC. Full variable domain (rest looked up from reference TRBV30 and TRBJ1-2): SQTIHQWPATLVQPVGSPLSLECTVEGTSNPNLYWYRQAAGRGLQLLFYSVGIGQISSEVPQNLSASRPQDRQFILSSKKLLLSDSGFYLCAWRTQGGNYGYTFGSGTRLTVV.

This chain uses TRBV9 with TRBJ2-3; the match to TRBD2 covers 8 bases. V gave up 0 bases and J gave up 3 bases; unmatched junction bases: 6. The CDR3 runs 16 residues. Germline CDR1 SGDLS, CDR2 YYNGEE. The CDR3 DNA reads TGTGCCAGCAGCGTAGCCGGGGGGGTACAAACAGATACGCAGTATTTT. Translating gives CASSVAGGVQTDTQYF.

The chain uses TRBV18 and TRBJ1-1; the D gene is possibly TRBD1 (6 bases). CDR3 length: 14 residues. Trimming left V 4 bases short and J 2 bases short, with 11 bases between. Per the germline V gene, CDR1 is KGHSH and CDR2 is LQKENI. CDR3 nucleotide sequence: TGTGCCAGCTCACTGAAACAGGGTAACACTGAAGCTTTCTTT. It encodes CASSLKQGNTEAFF.

CDR3 sequence (DNA): TGTGCCAGCAGTTACCGGGACAGAGTTCCCTACGAGCAGTACTTC. Encoded protein: CASSYRDRVPYEQYF. This rearrangement joins TRBV6-5 to TRBJ2-7; 7 positions agree with TRBD1. Germline V CDR1 and CDR2: MNHEY, SVGAGI. The length of the CDR3 is 15 residues. V shed 2 bases, J shed 2 bases, and the junction held 6 bases outside the gene matches.

The chain has TRBV7-2 and TRBJ2-7; D may be TRBD1 (6 bases). This CDR3 has 19 residues. The germline CDR1 and CDR2 sequences are SGHTA and FQGNSA. V was shortened by 3 bases and J by 2 bases, with 26 bases between the two germline ends. The CDR3: CASSLEGGTKVRPPYEQYF. DNA for the CDR3: TGTGCCAGCAGCTTGGAAGGGGGAACCAAGGTCCGGCCCCCCTACGAGCAGTACTTC.

The chain joins TRBV5-4 to TRBJ2-1; TRBD2 agrees at 9 bases. The CDR3 is 16 residues long. Germline V gene sequence: CDR1 SGHNT, CDR2 YYREEE (reference sequence). Trimming removed 1 base from V and 6 bases from J; junction bases left unmatched: 8. CDR3 sequence reads: CASSLTTSGLFNEQFF. Written as DNA, the CDR3 is TGTGCCAGCAGCTTGACCACTAGCGGGCTTTTCAATGAGCAGTTCTTC.

The count of this clone is one. The V call is TRBV2, the J call TRBJ2-1, with D hard to call. This CDR3 contains 12 residues. The germline CDR1 and CDR2 sequences are SNHLY and FYNNEI. The V end was cut by 11 bases, the J end by 5 bases, with 13 bases between. DNA for the CDR3: TGTGCCTCTAAAAGGTCAGACAATGAGCAGTTCTTC. This gives the protein CASKRSDNEQFF.

This clone was seen only a few times. The V gene is TRBV7-8, the J gene TRBJ2-3; 7 bases are a match to TRBD1. V was clipped by 6 bases and J by 1 base; unmatched bases: 4. There are 14 residues in the CDR3. Germline values: CDR1 SGHVS, CDR2 FQNEAQ. The CDR3 bases are TGTGCCAGCAGTACAGGGGTGGGCACAGATACGCAGTATTTT. Protein sequence: CASSTGVGTDTQYF.

The chain uses TRBV6-6 and TRBJ1-1, with TRBD1 matching 7 bases. The CDR3 is made up of 14 amino acids. Trimming cost V 2 bases and J 3 bases; bases outside gene matches: 3. Germline V gene lookup returns CDR1 MNHNY and CDR2 SVGAGI (reference sequence). This chain's CDR3 is CASSYPGQDTEAFF. The CDR3 DNA reads TGTGCCAGCAGTTACCCTGGACAGGACACTGAAGCTTTCTTT.

The chain joins TRBV7-2 to TRBJ2-3; D is uncertain. The V end was cut by 5 bases, the J end by 2 bases, with 20 bases between. Germline V lookup: CDR1 SGHTA, CDR2 FQGNSA. The CDR3 sequence is 17 residues long. The CDR3 loop is CASSSYPPQMSTDTQYF. DNA of the CDR3: TGTGCCAGCAGCAGTTATCCCCCCCAGATGTCCACAGATACGCAGTATTTT.

The chain couples TRBV11-3 to TRBJ2-7; D might be TRBD1 or TRBD2, each matching 5 bases. The CDR3 sequence is 14 residues long. Trimming shortened V by 1 base and J by 6 bases, and 13 bases separated the two germline ends. CDR1 and CDR2 from the germline V gene are SGHNT and YENEEA. In DNA, the CDR3 is TGTGCCAGCAGCTTAGGGGGGAGCGGAGGCGAGCAGTACTTC. It specifies CASSLGGSGGEQYF.

The chain combines TRBV11-2 with TRBJ2-1, with 12 bases matching TRBD2. CDR3 length: 15 residues. CDR1 is SGHAT, CDR2 FQNNGV, per germline. The V segment lost 5 bases and the J segment 9 bases; nucleotides outside the gene matches: 8. The CDR3 sequence: CASSNRTSGKSEQFF. For the CDR3, the DNA is TGTGCCAGCAGCAACCGGACTAGCGGGAAAAGTGAGCAGTTCTTC.